The 5 T cell receptor beta chains reported below all come from one sample, sequenced in a study of blood T cell repertoires in COVID-19. The assay was immunoSEQ multiplex PCR, and TCRdb's table has in-frame clones only and misses some. The table has almost 300,000 clones, just under 90% seen once. Input material: peripheral blood. These receptors were collected from a woman aged 25 to 39 with COVID-19, enrolled during active disease.

This chain joins TRBV29-1 and TRBJ2-7; the D gene is possibly TRBD1 (6 bases). CDR3 length: 14 amino acids. Between the trimmed V and J ends, which lost 2 bases and 4 bases, there was a span of 15 bases. Per the germline V gene, CDR1 is SQVTM and CDR2 is ANQGSEA. CDR3 nucleotides: TGCAGCGTTGAAACCGGGCAGGGGTGGTACGAGCAGTACTTC. Residues: CSVETGQGWYEQYF.

The rearrangement uses TRBV24-1 and TRBJ1-5, with TRBD1 matching over 9 bases. CDR1 and CDR2 (germline): KGHDR, SFDVKD. The CDR3 runs 17 residues. Trimming at V came to 3 bases and at J to 2 bases, leaving 7 bases not matched to a gene. The CDR3, as DNA: TGTGCCACCAGTGATCCCCGACAGGGGGGGGGCAATCAGCCCCAGCATTTT. Its protein is CATSDPRQGGGNQPQHF.

This clone was counted a few times. The chain couples TRBV2 to TRBJ2-7; TRBD1 matches 7 bases. The CDR3 has 13 amino acids. CDR1 and CDR2 (germline): SNHLY, FYNNEI. V dropped 10 bases and J dropped 1; count of bases not matched to a gene: 7. CDR3 sequence reads: CAILKDRSYEQYF. The CDR3 region has the DNA TGTGCCATTCTAAAGGACAGGTCCTACGAGCAGTACTTC.

The chain has TRBV23-1 and TRBJ2-7, with a possible D match to TRBD2 (6 bases). TRBV23-1 counts as an open reading frame of uncertain function. V was shortened by 0 bases and J by 3 bases, with 24 bases between the two germline ends. There are 19 residues in the CDR3. The CDR3 coding sequence is TGCGCCAGCAGTCAATCTGCCGGGAGTTACTTCCAACTCTACTACGAGCAGTACTTC. It codes for CASSQSAGSYFQLYYEQYF.

J is TRBJ2-2 and V is TRBV6-5; 9 bases are shared with TRBD1. Losses at the gene ends were 7 bases for V and 6 bases for J; bases not matched to a gene: 9. The CDR3 has 15 amino acids. Germline loops: CDR1 MNHEY, CDR2 SVGAGI. The CDR3 here is CASTKQGAVAGELFF. In nucleotides, the CDR3 is TGTGCCAGCACTAAACAGGGGGCGGTTGCCGGGGAGCTGTTTTTT.